Listed below are T cell receptor beta chains from one sample, sequenced in a study of CD8 T cells in ankylosing spondylitis. A single record per CDR3 protein comes from TCRdb applying MiXCR to the 5' RACE reads. This table holds almost 400,000 distinct CDR3 sequences, approximately 20% found once. Specimen: blood, either unsorted or a sorted T cell fraction (not recorded which). Receptor source: a male donor with ankylosing spondylitis. The CDR3 runs from the conserved cysteine through the conserved F or W. D genes are given only for firm matches.

CDR3aa,j_gene,len,v_gene,d_gene
CASSLQVFYEQYF,TRBJ2-7,13,TRBV12-3/TRBV12-4,.
CSAPGVATVNEQFF,TRBJ2-1,14,TRBV20-1,.
CATSKTVNYEQYF,TRBJ2-7,13,TRBV15,.
CASSQDPGTRTDTQYF,TRBJ2-3,16,TRBV3-1,.
CASSFRVGSLSYEQYF,TRBJ2-7,16,TRBV7-2,.
CASSGTVGNTIYF,TRBJ1-3,13,TRBV27,TRBD1
CSVEGLAGDEQFF,TRBJ2-1,13,TRBV29-1,TRBD2
CASSWLGGTSSYEQYF,TRBJ2-7,16,TRBV6-5,TRBD1
CASSQERFTSRANSPLHF,TRBJ1-6,18,TRBV4-1,.
CASTSQGSGNTIYF,TRBJ1-3,14,TRBV28,.
CASSPLRQGANNSPLHF,TRBJ1-6,17,TRBV28,TRBD1
CSARDETPVRGYTF,TRBJ1-2,14,TRBV20-1,.
CASSLVLAGSYNEQFF,TRBJ2-1,16,TRBV5-1,TRBD2
CASSFTGLVGHEQFF,TRBJ2-1,15,TRBV5-6,TRBD2
CAIKRELNTGELFF,TRBJ2-2,14,TRBV6-2/TRBV6-3,TRBD2
CSALRGTGNTIYF,TRBJ1-3,13,TRBV20-1,TRBD1
CASSTGTGFTGELFF,TRBJ2-2,15,TRBV5-1,TRBD1
CSATPEARGDQPQHF,TRBJ1-5,15,TRBV20-1,.
CASSQPQVSGSIRYEQYF,TRBJ2-7,18,TRBV28,TRBD2
CASSFAGVSEQFF,TRBJ2-1,13,TRBV7-2,TRBD2
CASSRRARGYNEQFF,TRBJ2-1,15,TRBV7-8,.
CATSDARTANYGYTF,TRBJ1-2,15,TRBV24-1,.
CASSDEGLATGELFF,TRBJ2-2,15,TRBV2,.
CASSLQTGTGDEQYF,TRBJ2-7,15,TRBV12-3/TRBV12-4,TRBD1
CAINPGQGSYEQYF,TRBJ2-7,14,TRBV10-3,TRBD1